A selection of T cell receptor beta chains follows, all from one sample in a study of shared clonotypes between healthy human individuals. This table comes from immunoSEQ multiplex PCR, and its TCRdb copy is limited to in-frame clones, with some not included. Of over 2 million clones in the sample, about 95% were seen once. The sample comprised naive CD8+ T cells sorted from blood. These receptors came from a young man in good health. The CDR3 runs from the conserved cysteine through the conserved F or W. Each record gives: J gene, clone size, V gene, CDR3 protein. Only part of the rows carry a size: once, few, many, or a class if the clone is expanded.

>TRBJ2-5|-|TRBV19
CASSIGTGGSEETQYF
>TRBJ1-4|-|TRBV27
CASSLIGAKEKLFF
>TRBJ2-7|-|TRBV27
CASSLYPEVFKGEQYF
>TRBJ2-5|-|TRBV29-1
CSPDNGETQYF
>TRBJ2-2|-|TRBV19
CASRTTVGGGELFF
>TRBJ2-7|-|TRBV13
CASSPGTVEQYF
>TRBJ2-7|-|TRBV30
CAWSVRDYPYEQYF
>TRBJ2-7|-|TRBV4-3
CASSRVGLAGEYEQYF
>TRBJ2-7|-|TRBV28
CASSPTGEYLEQYF
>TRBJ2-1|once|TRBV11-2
CASQAGVEQFF
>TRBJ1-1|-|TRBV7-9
CASSFEGQEAFF
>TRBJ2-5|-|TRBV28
CASSLGVLETQYF
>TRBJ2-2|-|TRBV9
CASSVRPSGQGMGGELFF
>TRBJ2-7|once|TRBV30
CAWRSRLDLSYEQYF
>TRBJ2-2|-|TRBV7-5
CARSLGPGLDRNTGELFF
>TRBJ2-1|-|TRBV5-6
CASSGGTSGIINEQFF
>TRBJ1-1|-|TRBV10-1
CASSETVATEAFF
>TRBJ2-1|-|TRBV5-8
CASSLGGGDEQFF
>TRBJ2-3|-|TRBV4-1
CASSQDRDRLTDTQYF